A selection of T cell receptor beta chains follows, all from one sample in a study of T cells in localized non-small cell lung cancer. Sequenced by immunoSEQ multiplex PCR; TCRdb stores in-frame clones only, minus some. The sample yields over 45,000 clones, around 90% seen once. The material sequenced was PBMCs, taken before any cancer treatment. The receptors here all came from a female donor with stage II lung adenocarcinoma. The CDR3 runs from the conserved cysteine through the conserved F or W. D genes are given only for firm matches. Not every row has a clone size; where given, it reads once, few, many or a size class.

d_gene	v_gene	j_gene	len	abundance	CDR3aa	CDR3nt
.	TRBV6-5	TRBJ2-3	16	.	CASSYFGPASTDTQYF	TGTGCCAGCAGTTACTTCGGACCAGCCAGCACAGATACGCAGTATTTT
TRBD2	TRBV5-4	TRBJ2-1	15	.	CASSPGLASYNEQFF	TGTGCCAGCAGCCCAGGACTAGCGTCCTACAATGAGCAGTTCTTC
.	TRBV5-1	TRBJ1-1	14	.	CASAREGGNTEAFF	TGCGCCAGCGCCAGGGAGGGCGGAAACACTGAAGCTTTCTTT
.	TRBV4-2	TRBJ2-2	19	.	CASSHVPGPNLPNTGELFF	TGTGCCAGCAGCCACGTCCCGGGACCCAACCTGCCGAACACCGGGGAGCTGTTTTTT
.	TRBV5-8	TRBJ1-1	14	.	CASSLAGGNTEAFF	TGTGCCAGCAGCTTGGCCGGGGGGAACACTGAAGCTTTCTTT
.	TRBV30	TRBJ2-7	15	.	CAWSYPGGGYYEQYF	TGTGCCTGGAGTTACCCCGGAGGAGGGTACTACGAGCAGTACTTC
.	TRBV2	TRBJ1-2	14	.	CASSGIQGNYGYTF	TGTGCCAGCAGTGGGATACAGGGAAACTATGGCTACACCTTC
.	TRBV5-8	TRBJ1-4	15	.	CASSLDGATNEKLFF	TGTGCCAGCAGCTTGGACGGTGCAACTAATGAAAAACTGTTTTTT
TRBD1	TRBV5-4	TRBJ2-4	15	.	CASSPPGTGENIQYF	TGTGCCAGCAGCCCCCCAGGGACAGGGGAAAACATTCAGTACTTC
TRBD1	TRBV10-3	TRBJ2-5	15	few	CAISPGQGHQETQYF	TGTGCCATCAGCCCGGGACAGGGACACCAAGAGACCCAGTACTTC
TRBD1	TRBV5-1	TRBJ2-2	17	.	CASSPYRGRSNTGELFF	TGCGCCAGCAGCCCTTACAGGGGGCGATCGAACACCGGGGAGCTGTTTTTT